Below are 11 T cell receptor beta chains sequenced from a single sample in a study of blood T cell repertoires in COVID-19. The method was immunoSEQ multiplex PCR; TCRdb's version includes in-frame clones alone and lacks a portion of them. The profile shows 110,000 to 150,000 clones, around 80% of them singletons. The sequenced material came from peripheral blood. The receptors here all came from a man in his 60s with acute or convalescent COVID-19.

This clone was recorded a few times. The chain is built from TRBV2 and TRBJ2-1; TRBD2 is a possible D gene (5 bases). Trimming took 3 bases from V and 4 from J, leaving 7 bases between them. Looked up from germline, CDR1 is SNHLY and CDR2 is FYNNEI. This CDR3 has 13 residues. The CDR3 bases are TGTGCCAGCAGTGAGGACTTATACAATGAGCAGTTCTTC. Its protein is CASSEDLYNEQFF.

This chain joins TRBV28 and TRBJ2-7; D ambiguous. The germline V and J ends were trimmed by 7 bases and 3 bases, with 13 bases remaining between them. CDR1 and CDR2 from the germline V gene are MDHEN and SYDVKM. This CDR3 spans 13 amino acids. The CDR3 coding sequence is TGTGCCAGCACTTCAGAATATCACTACGAGCAGTACTTC. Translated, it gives CASTSEYHYEQYF. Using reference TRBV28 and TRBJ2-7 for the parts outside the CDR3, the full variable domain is DVKVTQSSRYLVKRTGEKVFLECVQDMDHENMFWYRQDPGLGLRLIYFSYDVKMKEKGDIPEGYSVSREKKERFSLILESASTNQTSMYLCASTSEYHYEQYFGPGTRLTVT.

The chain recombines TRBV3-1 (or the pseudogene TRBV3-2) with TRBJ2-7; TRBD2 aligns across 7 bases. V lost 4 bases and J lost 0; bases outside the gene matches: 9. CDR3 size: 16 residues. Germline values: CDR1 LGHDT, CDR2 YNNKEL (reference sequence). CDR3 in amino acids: CASSPYGGVSSYEQYF. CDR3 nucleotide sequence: TGTGCCAGCAGCCCATATGGGGGGGTTAGCTCCTACGAGCAGTACTTC.

CDR3 nucleotides: TGTGCCAGCGAGACAGGGGTGTCGGACGAGCAGTACTTC. It yields the protein CASETGVSDEQYF. The chain combines TRBV25-1 with TRBJ2-7, with 8 bases matching TRBD1. Germline lookup yields CDR1 MGHDK and CDR2 SYGVNS. This CDR3 has 13 residues. J was trimmed by 5 bases and V by 8 bases; bases with no gene match: 8.

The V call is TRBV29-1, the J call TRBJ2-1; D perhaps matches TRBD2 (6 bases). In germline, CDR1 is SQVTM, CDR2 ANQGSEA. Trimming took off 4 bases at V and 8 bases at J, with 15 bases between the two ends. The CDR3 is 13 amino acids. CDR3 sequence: CSVVSGVSDEQFF. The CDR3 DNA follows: TGCAGCGTTGTATCGGGAGTCAGCGATGAGCAGTTCTTC.

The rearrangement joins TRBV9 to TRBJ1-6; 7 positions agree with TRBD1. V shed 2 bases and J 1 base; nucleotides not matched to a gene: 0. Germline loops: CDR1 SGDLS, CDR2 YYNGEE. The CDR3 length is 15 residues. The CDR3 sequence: CASSVTGSYNSPLHF. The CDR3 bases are TGTGCCAGCAGCGTGACAGGGTCCTATAATTCACCCCTCCACTTT.

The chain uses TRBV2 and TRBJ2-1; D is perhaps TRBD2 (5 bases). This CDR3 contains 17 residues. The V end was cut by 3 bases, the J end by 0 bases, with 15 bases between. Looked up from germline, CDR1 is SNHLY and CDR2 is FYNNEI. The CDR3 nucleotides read TGTGCCAGCAGTGATATAGAGCGCGAGGGCTCCTACAATGAGCAGTTCTTC. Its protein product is CASSDIEREGSYNEQFF.

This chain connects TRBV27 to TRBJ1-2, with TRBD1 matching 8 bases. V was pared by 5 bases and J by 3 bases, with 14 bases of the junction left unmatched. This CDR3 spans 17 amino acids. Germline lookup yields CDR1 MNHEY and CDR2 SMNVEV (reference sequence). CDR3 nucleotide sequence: TGTGCCAGCAGTCCTTGGACAGGGAGAACTCGGGACTATGGCTACACCTTC. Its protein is CASSPWTGRTRDYGYTF.

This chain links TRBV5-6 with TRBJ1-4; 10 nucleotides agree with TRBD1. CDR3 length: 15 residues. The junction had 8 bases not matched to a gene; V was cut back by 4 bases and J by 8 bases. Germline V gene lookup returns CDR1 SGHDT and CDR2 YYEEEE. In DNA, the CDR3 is TGTGCCAGCAGCGCGGGGACAGGGGCACGGGAAAAACTGTTTTTT. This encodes CASSAGTGAREKLFF.

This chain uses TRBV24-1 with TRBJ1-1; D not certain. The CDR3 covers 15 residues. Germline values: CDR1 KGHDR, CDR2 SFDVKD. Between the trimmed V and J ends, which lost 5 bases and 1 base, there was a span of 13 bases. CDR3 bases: TGTGCCACCAGTGGTCCCTATCCCCCGAACACTGAAGCTTTCTTT. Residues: CATSGPYPPNTEAFF.

The CDR3 loop is CASSDLSFNQAGAYEQYF. Written as DNA, the CDR3 is TGCGCCAGCAGTGACCTAAGCTTCAACCAAGCGGGAGCCTACGAGCAGTACTTC. The chain links TRBV10-1 to TRBJ2-7, with 8 positions matching TRBD2. V trimming: 3 bases; J trimming: 2 bases; junction bases outside the gene matches: 15. This CDR3 comprises 18 residues. Looked up from germline, CDR1 is WNHNN and CDR2 is SYGVQD (reference sequence).